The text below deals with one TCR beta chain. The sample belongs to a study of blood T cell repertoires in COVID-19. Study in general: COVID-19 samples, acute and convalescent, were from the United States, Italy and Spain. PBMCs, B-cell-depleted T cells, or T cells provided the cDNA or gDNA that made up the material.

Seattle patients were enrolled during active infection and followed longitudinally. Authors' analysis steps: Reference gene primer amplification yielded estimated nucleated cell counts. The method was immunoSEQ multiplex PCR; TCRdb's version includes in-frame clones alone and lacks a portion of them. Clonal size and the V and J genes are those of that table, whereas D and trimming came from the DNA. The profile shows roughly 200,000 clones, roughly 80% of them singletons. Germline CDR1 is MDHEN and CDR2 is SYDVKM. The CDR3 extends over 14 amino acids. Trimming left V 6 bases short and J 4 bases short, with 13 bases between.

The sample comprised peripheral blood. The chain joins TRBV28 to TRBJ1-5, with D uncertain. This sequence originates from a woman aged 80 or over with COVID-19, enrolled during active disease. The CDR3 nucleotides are TGTGCCAGCAGGGGAGGGTTTGGGAATCAGCCCCAGCATTTT. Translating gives CASRGGFGNQPQHF. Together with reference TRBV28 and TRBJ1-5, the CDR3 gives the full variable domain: DVKVTQSSRYLVKRTGEKVFLECVQDMDHENMFWYRQDPGLGLRLIYFSYDVKMKEKGDIPEGYSVSREKKERFSLILESASTNQTSMYLCASRGGFGNQPQHFGDGTRLSIL.